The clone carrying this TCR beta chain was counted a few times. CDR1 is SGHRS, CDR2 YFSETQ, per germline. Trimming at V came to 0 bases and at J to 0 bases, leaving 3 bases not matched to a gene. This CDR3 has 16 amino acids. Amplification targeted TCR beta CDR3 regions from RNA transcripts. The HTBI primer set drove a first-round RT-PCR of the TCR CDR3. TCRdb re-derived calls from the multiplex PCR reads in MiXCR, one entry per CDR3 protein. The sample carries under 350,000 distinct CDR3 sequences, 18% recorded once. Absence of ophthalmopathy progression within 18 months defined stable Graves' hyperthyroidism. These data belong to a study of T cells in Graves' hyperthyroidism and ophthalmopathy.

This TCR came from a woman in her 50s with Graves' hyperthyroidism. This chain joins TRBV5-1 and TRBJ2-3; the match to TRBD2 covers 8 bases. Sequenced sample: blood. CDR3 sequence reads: CASSLAGTSSTDTQYF. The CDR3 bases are TGCGCCAGCAGCTTGGCCGGGACTAGTAGCACAGATACGCAGTATTTT.